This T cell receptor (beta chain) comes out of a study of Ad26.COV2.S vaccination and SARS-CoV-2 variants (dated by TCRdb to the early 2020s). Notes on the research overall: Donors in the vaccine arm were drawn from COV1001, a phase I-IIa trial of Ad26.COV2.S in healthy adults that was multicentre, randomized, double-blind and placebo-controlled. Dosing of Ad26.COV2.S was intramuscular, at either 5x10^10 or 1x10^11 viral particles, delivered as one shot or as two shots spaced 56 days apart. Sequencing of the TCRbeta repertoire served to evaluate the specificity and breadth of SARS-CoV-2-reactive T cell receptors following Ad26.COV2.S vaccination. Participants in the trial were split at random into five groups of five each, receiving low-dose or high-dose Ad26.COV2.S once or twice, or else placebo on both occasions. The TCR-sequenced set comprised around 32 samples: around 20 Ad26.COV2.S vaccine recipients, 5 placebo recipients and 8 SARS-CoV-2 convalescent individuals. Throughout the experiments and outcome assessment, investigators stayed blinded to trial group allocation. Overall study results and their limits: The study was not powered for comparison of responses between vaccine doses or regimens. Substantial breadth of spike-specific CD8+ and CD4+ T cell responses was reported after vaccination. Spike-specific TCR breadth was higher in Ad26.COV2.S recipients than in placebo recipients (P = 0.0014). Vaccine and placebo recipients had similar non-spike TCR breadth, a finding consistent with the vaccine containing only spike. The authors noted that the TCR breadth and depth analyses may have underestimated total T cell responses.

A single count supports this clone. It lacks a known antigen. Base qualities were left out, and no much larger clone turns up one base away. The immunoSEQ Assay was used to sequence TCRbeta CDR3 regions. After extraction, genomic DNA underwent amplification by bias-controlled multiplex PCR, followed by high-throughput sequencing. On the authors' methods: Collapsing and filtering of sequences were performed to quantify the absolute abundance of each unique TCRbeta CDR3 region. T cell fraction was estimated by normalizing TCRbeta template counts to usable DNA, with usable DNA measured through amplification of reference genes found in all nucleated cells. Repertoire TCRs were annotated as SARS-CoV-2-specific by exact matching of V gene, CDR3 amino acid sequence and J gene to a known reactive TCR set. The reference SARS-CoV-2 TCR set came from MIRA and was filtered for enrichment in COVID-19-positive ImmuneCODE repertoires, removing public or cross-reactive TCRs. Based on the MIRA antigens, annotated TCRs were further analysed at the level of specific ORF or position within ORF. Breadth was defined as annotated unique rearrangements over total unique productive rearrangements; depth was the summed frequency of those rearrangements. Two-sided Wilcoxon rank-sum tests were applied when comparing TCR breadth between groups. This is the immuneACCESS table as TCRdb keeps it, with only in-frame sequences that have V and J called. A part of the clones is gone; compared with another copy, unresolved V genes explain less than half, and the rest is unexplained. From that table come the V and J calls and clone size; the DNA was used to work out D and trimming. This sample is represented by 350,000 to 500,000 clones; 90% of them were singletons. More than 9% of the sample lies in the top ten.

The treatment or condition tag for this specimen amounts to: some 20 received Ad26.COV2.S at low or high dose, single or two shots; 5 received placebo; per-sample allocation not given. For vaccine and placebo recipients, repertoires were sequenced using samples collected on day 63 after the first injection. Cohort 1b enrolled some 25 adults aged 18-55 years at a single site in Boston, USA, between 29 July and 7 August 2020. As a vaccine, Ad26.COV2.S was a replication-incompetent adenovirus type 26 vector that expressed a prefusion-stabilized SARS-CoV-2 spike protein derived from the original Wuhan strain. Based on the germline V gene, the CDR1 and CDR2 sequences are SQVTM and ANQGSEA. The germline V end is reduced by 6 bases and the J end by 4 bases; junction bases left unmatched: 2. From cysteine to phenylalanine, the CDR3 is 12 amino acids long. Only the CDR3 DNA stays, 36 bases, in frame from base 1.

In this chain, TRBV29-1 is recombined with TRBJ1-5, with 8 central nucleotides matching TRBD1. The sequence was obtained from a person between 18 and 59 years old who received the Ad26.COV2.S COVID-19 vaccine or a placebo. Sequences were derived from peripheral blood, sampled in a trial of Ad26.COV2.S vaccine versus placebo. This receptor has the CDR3 CSVGDRNQPQHF. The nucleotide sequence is TGCAGCGTGGGGGACAGGAATCAGCCCCAGCATTTT.